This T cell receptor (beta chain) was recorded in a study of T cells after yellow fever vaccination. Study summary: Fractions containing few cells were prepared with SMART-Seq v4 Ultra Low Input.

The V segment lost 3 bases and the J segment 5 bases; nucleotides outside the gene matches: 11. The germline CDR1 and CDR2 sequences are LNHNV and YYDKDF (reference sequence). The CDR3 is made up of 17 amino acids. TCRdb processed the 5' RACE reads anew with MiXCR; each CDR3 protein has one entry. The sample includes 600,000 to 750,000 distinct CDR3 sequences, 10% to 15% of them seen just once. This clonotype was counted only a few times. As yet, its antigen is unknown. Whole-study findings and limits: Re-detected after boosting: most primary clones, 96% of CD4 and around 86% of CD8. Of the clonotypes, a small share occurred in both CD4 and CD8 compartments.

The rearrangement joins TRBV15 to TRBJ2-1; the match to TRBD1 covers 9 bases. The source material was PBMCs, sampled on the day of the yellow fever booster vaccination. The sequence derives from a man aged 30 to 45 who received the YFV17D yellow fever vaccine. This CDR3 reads CATSRRRAGQGNNEQFF. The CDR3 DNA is TGTGCCACCAGCAGGCGTCGGGCGGGACAGGGCAACAATGAGCAGTTCTTC.